The clone carrying this TCR beta chain came up once. Measured with immunoSEQ multiplex PCR; TCRdb has only the in-frame clones, and not every one. Of roughly 250,000 clones listed, 88% were seen once; the top ten hold 2.5% to 3%. This record belongs to a study of blood T cell repertoires in COVID-19. Study details: Collection of acute and convalescent COVID-19 samples took place in the United States, Italy and Spain. PBMCs, B-cell-depleted T cells, or T cells provided the cDNA or gDNA that made up the material.

Cohort 3 recovered donors had two negative PCRs, clearance, or symptom resolution. This TCR was recovered from a woman aged 45-60 years who had recovered from COVID-19. Input material: PBMCs or T cells enriched from blood (not recorded which).

The CDR3 reads CASSYNSGSMGGETQYF. CDR3 in DNA: TGTGCCAGCAGCTATAATAGCGGTTCTATGGGAGGAGAGACCCAGTACTTC. The chain combines TRBV7-2 with TRBJ2-5; D is possibly TRBD2 (6 bases). V was cut by 4 bases and J by 4 bases, with 22 bases left in between. The CDR3 runs to 17 residues. Germline-derived CDR1 and CDR2 are SGHTA and FQGNSA.